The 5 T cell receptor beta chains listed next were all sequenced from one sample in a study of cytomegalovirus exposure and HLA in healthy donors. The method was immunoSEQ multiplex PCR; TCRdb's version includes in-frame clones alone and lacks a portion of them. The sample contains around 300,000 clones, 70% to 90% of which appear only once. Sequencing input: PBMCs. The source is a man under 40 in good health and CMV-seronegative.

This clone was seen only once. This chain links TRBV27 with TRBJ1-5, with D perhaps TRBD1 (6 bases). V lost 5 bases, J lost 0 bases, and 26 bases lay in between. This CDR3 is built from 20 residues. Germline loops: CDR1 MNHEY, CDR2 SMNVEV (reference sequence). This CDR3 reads CASSPYSYPRTVYSNQPQHF. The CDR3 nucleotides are TGTGCCAGCAGTCCTTACTCGTACCCGCGGACAGTGTATAGCAATCAGCCCCAGCATTTT.

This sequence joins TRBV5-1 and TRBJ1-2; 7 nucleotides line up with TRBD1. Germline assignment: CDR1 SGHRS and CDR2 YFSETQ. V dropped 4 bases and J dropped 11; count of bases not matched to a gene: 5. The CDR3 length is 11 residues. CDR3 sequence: CASSIGQDYTF. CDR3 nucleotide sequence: TGCGCCAGCAGCATAGGACAGGATTACACCTTC.

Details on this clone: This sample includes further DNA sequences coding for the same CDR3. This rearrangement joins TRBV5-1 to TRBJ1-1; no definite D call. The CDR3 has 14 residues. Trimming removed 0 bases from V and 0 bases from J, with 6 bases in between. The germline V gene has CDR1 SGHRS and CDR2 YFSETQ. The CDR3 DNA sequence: TGCGCCAGCAGCTTGGGCGGAATGAACACTGAAGCTTTCTTT. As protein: CASSLGGMNTEAFF.

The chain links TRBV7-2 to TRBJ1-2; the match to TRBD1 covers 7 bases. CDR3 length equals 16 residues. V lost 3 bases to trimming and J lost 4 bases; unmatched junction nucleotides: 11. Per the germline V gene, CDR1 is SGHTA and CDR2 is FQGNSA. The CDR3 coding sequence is TGTGCCAGCAGCTTGTCGACAGGGCTGGATGGCTATGGCTACACCTTC. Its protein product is CASSLSTGLDGYGYTF.

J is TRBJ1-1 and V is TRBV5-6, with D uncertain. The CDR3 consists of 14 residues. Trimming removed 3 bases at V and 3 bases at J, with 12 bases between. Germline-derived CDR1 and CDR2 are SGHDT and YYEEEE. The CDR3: CASSYIVIHTEAFF. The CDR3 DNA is TGTGCCAGCAGCTACATCGTAATTCACACTGAAGCTTTCTTT.